What follows are 15 T cell receptor beta chains derived from one specimen sequenced in a study of T cells in Graves' hyperthyroidism and ophthalmopathy (dated by TCRdb to between 2018 and 2021). Libraries were made using multiplex PCR. The sequencer listed for this sample is Illumina HiSeq 2000. The TCR beta CDR3 regions were amplified from RNA transcripts. The TCR CDR3 was subjected to a first round of RT-PCR using the HTBI primer set and the Qiagen OneStep RT-PCR kit. TCRdb itself trimmed the public reads at Q25 with fastp, ran MiXCR and retained productive beta chains. Each record represents a unique CDR3 protein, reported with the most common genes and DNA among its rows. A total of approximately 380,000 distinct CDR3 sequences appear in this sample, about 14% of them only once. The ten top clones hold approximately 29% of the sample. Sequenced sample: blood. The receptors were gathered from a man aged 45 to 65 with Graves' ophthalmopathy.

Only a few counts were recorded for this clonotype. J is TRBJ2-1 and V is TRBV29-1; 9 bases are a match to TRBD2. The CDR3 runs to 16 residues. CDR1 is SQVTM, CDR2 ANQGSEA, per germline. V lost 1 base to trimming and J lost 9 bases; unmatched junction nucleotides: 13. The CDR3 loop is CSVEGTASSGAFEQFF. Here the CDR3 DNA reads TGCAGCGTTGAAGGGACTGCGTCTAGCGGGGCTTTTGAGCAGTTCTTC.

This clonotype came up many times. This chain uses TRBV28 with TRBJ2-1, with a possible D match to TRBD2 (7 bases). The CDR3 has 16 residues. V was trimmed by 6 bases and J by 4 bases, leaving 19 bases between them. Germline CDR1 MDHEN, CDR2 SYDVKM. CDR3 DNA: TGTGCCAGCAGGGGGGGGGGGCTAGCCTTTTACAATGAGCAGTTCTTC. Translating gives CASRGGGLAFYNEQFF.

As for this clonotype: Being one base from a much bigger clone, this may be a read error. This chain links TRBV18 with TRBJ1-1, with 8 positions matching TRBD1. CDR3 length: 15 amino acids. Germline V lookup: CDR1 KGHSH, CDR2 LQKENI. CDR3: CTSSLEQGETAEAFF. The DNA of the CDR3 is TGTACCAGCTCATTAGAACAGGGGGAGACCGCTGAAGCTTTCTTT.

CDR3 DNA sequence: TGTGCCAGTACGGAGCGGGAGGGTATGTACGAGCAGTACTTC. Protein product: CASTEREGMYEQYF. The gene calls are TRBV6-2 or TRBV6-3 and TRBJ2-7, with 10 bases fitting TRBD2. The J segment lost 4 bases and the V segment lost 9 bases, leaving 9 bases of the junction unmatched. The CDR3 sequence is 14 residues long. Germline V gives CDR1 MNHEY, CDR2 SVGEGT.

This clonotype was seen a few times. The chain carries TRBV19 and TRBJ2-3, with TRBD1 identical over 8 bases. The CDR3 totals 17 residues. V dropped 0 bases and J dropped 6; count of bases not matched to a gene: 11. Germline V gene sequence: CDR1 LNHDA, CDR2 SQIVND (reference sequence). The CDR3 loop reads CASSIDPDRGGGDTQYF. In nucleotides, the CDR3 is TGTGCCAGTAGTATAGACCCAGACAGGGGAGGAGGTGATACGCAGTATTTT.

This clonotype was recorded at least ten times. The V gene is TRBV12-3 or TRBV12-4, the J gene TRBJ2-2, with D perhaps TRBD1 (5 bases). This CDR3 is 15 amino acids long. Trimming took off 3 bases at V and 1 base at J, with 9 bases between the two ends. The CDR3 reads CASSFRQMNTGELFF. The CDR3 bases are TGTGCCAGCAGTTTCCGACAGATGAACACCGGGGAGCTGTTTTTT.

This chain links TRBV19 with TRBJ2-1; no clear D. The V gene's germline CDR1 is LNHDA and CDR2 SQIVND (reference sequence). V lost 4 bases, J lost 2 bases, and 15 bases lay in between. The CDR3 length is 16 residues. CDR3 nucleotides: TGTGCCAGTAGTAATAACAGATTATCCCCCTACAATGAGCAGTTCTTC. Amino acids: CASSNNRLSPYNEQFF.

This chain joins TRBV20-1 and TRBJ2-7; a weak D match, TRBD1 (6 bases). V lost 7 bases, J lost 2 bases, and 15 bases lay in between. This CDR3 comprises 13 residues. Germline-derived CDR1 and CDR2 are DFQATT and SNEGSKA (reference sequence). CDR3 bases: TGCAGTGGCAGGGGTAGGGCTCCCTACGAGCAGTACTTC. Translating gives CSGRGRAPYEQYF.

This clonotype was picked up a small number of times. The chain combines TRBV2 with TRBJ2-1; unclear D gene. Germline V gene data show CDR1 as SNHLY and CDR2 as FYNNEI. The CDR3 is 11 residues long. V lost 7 bases and J 12 bases, leaving 13 bases between the germline ends. CDR3 DNA: TGTGCCAGCACTTCACACGTCGGGCAGTTCTTC. Translated, it gives CASTSHVGQFF.

The V call is TRBV6-2 or TRBV6-3, the J call TRBJ2-2; 14 bases line up with TRBD2. The length of the CDR3 is 19 residues. Per the germline V gene, CDR1 is MNHEY and CDR2 is SVGEGT. The V gene end was trimmed by 2 bases and the J gene end by 2 bases; junction bases not matched to a gene: 7. CDR3: CASSYGMGLAGANTGELFF. CDR3 nucleotides: TGTGCCAGCAGTTACGGTATGGGACTAGCGGGAGCAAACACCGGGGAGCTGTTTTTT.

This clonotype has a count of ten or more. The chain uses TRBV6-1 and TRBJ2-7; 9 nucleotides match TRBD1. The CDR3 covers 14 residues. With 6 bases clipped from V and 3 bases from J, the junction kept 6 bases outside the gene matches. The germline CDR1 and CDR2 sequences are MNHNS and SASEGT. The CDR3 loop reads CASRKGQGDYEQYF. The CDR3 bases are TGTGCCAGCAGGAAGGGACAGGGCGACTACGAGCAGTACTTC.

This clonotype appeared many times. V usage is TRBV29-1 and J usage is TRBJ2-3, with 11 bases that match TRBD1. Germline CDR1 reads SQVTM; CDR2 reads ANQGSEA. The CDR3 covers 16 residues. V lost 2 bases to trimming and J lost 2 bases; unmatched junction nucleotides: 6. In DNA form, the CDR3 reads TGCAGCGTTGAAAAGGCAGGACAGGGGGCCACAGATACGCAGTATTTT. Protein product: CSVEKAGQGATDTQYF.

The J gene is TRBJ2-4, the V gene TRBV20-1; perhaps D is TRBD1 or TRBD2 (5 bases each). Germline values: CDR1 DFQATT, CDR2 SNEGSKA (reference sequence). This CDR3 has 13 residues. V was shortened by 5 bases and J by 5 bases, with 13 bases between the two germline ends. The CDR3 spells CSAGFRDENIQYF. CDR3 DNA: TGCAGTGCTGGTTTCCGGGACGAAAACATTCAGTACTTC.

This clonotype appeared many times. The V gene is TRBV20-1, the J gene TRBJ2-1; D might be TRBD2 (5 bases). CDR3 length: 12 amino acids. With 3 bases removed from V and 6 bases from J, the gap between germline ends came to 9 bases. From germline, CDR1 is DFQATT and CDR2 SNEGSKA (reference sequence). The CDR3 nucleotides are TGCAGTGCTAGTATTCTAGCCAATGAGCAGTTCTTC. It yields the protein CSASILANEQFF.

This clonotype has ten or more counts. V gene TRBV12-3 or TRBV12-4 combines with J gene TRBJ1-4; D is perhaps TRBD1 (5 bases). The CDR3 is 14 residues long. Between the trimmed V and J ends, which lost 2 bases and 5 bases, there was a span of 9 bases. CDR3 sequence: CASSLREGNEKLFF. The CDR3 DNA reads TGTGCCAGCAGTTTAAGGGAGGGGAATGAAAAACTGTTTTTT.